This T cell receptor beta chain was profiled in a study of cytomegalovirus exposure and HLA in healthy donors. About this clone: What it binds is unknown.

This CDR3 has 15 residues. Germline V lookup: CDR1 MNHEY, CDR2 SMNVEV (reference sequence). The V segment lost 7 bases and the J segment 7 bases; nucleotides outside the gene matches: 12. Use of 60 Vbeta and 13 Jbeta primers characterized the PCR. The data were produced by immunoSEQ multiplex PCR, yet TCRdb's version contains in-frame clones alone and is incomplete. The sample lists about 130,000 clones; more than 70% were seen once. Study results and caveats: A later analysis found TCR association rates differed by HLA locus, highest for DRB1 and lowest for HLA-C.

The sequence derives from a man aged 25 to 45 in good health and CMV-seronegative. The specimen sequenced was PBMCs. The chain has TRBV27 and TRBJ1-4; TRBD1 agrees at 7 bases. The CDR3 here is CASMLRGTVGEKLFF. Here the CDR3 DNA reads TGTGCCAGCATGCTTCGTGGGACAGTGGGTGAAAAACTGTTTTTT.